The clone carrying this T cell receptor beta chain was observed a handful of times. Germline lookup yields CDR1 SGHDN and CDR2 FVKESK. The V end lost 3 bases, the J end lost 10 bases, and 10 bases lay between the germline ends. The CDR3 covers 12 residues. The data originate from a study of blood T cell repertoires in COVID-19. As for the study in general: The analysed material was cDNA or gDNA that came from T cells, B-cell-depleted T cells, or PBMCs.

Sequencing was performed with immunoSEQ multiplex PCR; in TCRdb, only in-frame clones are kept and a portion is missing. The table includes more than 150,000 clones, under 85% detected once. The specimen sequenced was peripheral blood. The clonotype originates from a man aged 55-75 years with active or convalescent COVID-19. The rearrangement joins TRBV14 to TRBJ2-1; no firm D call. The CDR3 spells CASSQPSREQFF. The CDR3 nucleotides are TGTGCCAGCAGCCAGCCCTCCCGGGAGCAGTTCTTC.